This T cell receptor beta chain stems from a study of T-cell memory formation after mild COVID-19. 5'RACE primed at constant segments yielded TCR alpha and TCR beta cDNA libraries bearing sample barcodes and UMIs. TCRdb reprocessed the 5' RACE reads via MiXCR and lists one record per CDR3 protein. The repertoire holds about 390,000 distinct CDR3 sequences, with roughly 20% as singletons. The CDR3 has 14 residues. Trimming pared 0 bases from V and 4 bases from J, leaving 10 bases between. Germline CDR1 and CDR2: SGHRS and YFSETQ. The chain links TRBV5-1 to TRBJ1-1; D perhaps matches TRBD1 (5 bases). The sequenced sample was PBMCs or a T cell subset sorted from them (not recorded which). The sequence derives from an adult woman who had mild COVID-19 (a few samples of this study predate the infection). Cell type and time point are not known. For the CDR3, the DNA is TGCGCCAGCAGCTTGGGACAGACTATCACTGAAGCTTTCTTT. It is translated as CASSLGQTITEAFF.